This T cell receptor beta chain originates from a study of CD8 T cells in ankylosing spondylitis. TCRdb used MiXCR to reprocess the 5' RACE reads, holding one entry per CDR3 protein. In the table there are some 70,000 distinct CDR3 sequences, approximately 5% of which are singletons. This clonotype came up many times. This CDR3 is 14 amino acids long. J gave up 0 bases and V 7 bases, and 5 bases lay outside the gene matches. The TCR comes from a male donor with ankylosing spondylitis or in good health (not recorded which). The V gene is TRBV12-3 or TRBV12-4, the J gene TRBJ1-1; 7 bases fit TRBD1. The sample consisted of blood, either unsorted or a sorted T cell fraction (not recorded which). CDR3 in DNA: TGTGCCAGCACCGCAGGGGGGATGAACACTGAAGCTTTCTTT. It translates to CASTAGGMNTEAFF.